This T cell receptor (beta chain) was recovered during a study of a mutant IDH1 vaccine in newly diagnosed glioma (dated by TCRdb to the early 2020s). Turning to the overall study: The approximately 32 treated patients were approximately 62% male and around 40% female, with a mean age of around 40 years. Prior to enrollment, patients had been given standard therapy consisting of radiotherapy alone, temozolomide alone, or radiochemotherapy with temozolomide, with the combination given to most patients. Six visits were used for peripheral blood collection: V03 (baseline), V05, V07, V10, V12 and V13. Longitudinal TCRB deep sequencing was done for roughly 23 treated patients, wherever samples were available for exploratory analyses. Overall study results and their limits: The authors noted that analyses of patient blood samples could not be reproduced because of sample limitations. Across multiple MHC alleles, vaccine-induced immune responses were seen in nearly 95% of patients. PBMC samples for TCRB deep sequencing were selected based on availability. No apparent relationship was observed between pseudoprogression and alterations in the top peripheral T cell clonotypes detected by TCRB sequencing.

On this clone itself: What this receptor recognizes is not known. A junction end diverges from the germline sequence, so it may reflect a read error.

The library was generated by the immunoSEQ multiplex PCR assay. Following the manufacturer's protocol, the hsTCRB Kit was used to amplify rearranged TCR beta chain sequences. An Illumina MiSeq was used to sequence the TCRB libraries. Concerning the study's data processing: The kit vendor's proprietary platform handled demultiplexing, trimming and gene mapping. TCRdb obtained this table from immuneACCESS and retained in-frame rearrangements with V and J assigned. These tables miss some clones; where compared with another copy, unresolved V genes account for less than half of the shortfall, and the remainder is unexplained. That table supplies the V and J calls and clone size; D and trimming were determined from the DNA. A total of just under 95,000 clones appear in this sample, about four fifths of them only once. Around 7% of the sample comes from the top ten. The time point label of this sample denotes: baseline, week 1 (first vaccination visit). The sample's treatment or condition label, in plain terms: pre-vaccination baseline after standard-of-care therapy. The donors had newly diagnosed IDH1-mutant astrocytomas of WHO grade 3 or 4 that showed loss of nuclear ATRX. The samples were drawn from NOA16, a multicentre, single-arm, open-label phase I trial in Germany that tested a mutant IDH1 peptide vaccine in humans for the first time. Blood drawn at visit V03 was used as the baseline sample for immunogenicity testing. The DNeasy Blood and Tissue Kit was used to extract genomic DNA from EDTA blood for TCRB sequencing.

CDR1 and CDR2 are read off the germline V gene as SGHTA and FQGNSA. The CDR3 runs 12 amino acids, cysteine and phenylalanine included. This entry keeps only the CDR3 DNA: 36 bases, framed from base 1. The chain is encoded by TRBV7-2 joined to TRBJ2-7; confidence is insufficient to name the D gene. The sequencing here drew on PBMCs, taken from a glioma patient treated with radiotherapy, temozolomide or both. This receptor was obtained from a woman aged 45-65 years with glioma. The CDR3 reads CASSFISSEQYF. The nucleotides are TGTGCCAGCAGCTTTATTTCCTCCGAGCAGTACTTC.